A few counts support the clone carrying this T cell receptor (beta chain). The data are from a study of blood T cell repertoires in COVID-19. The germline V and J ends were trimmed by 7 bases and 9 bases, with 13 bases remaining between them. CDR3 length: 13 amino acids. Germline lookup yields CDR1 MDHEN and CDR2 SYDVKM. This table comes from immunoSEQ multiplex PCR, and its TCRdb copy is limited to in-frame clones, with some not included. In the table there are about 64,000 clones, more than 75% of which are singletons. The source of this sequence is a man in his fifties with active COVID-19. Sequences were obtained from peripheral blood. The rearrangement joins TRBV28 to TRBJ1-6; possibly TRBD1 for D (5 bases). The CDR3 is CASNQGTFSPLHF. CDR3 DNA: TGTGCCAGCAACCAGGGTACTTTTTCACCCCTCCACTTT.